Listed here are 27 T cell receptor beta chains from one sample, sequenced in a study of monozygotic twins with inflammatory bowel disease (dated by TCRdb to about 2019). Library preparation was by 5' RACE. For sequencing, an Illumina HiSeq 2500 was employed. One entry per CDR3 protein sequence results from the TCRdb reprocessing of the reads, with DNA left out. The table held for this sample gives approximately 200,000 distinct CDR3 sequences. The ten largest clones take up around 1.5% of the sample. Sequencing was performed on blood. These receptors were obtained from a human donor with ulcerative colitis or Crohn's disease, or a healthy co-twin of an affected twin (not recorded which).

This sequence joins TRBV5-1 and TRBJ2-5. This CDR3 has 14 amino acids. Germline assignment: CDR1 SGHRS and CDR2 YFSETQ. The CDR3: CASSLAVQKETQYF.

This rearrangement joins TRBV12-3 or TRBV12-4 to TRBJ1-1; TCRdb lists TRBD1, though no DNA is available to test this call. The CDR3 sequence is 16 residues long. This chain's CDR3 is CASRFQGAFAGTEAFF.

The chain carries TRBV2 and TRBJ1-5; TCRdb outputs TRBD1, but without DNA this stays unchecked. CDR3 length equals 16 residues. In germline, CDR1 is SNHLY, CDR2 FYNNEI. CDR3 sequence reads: CASSRNPTGLNQPQHF.

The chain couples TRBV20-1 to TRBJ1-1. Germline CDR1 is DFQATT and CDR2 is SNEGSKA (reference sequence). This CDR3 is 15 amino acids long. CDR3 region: CSPIGTQKLNTEAFF.

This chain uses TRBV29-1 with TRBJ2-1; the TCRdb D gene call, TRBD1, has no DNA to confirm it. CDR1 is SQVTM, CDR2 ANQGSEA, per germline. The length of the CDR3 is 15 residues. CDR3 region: CSASLTRGRGNEQFF.

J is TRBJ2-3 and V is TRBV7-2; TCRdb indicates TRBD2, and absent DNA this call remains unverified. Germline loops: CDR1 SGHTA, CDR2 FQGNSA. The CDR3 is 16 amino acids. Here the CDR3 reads CASRRQRGGLTDTQYF. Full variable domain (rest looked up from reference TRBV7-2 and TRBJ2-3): GAGVSQSPSNKVTEKGKDVELRCDPISGHTALYWYRQSLGQGLEFLIYFQGNSAPDKSGLPSDRFSAERTGGSVSTLTIQRTQQEDSAVYLCASRRQRGGLTDTQYFGPGTRLTVL.

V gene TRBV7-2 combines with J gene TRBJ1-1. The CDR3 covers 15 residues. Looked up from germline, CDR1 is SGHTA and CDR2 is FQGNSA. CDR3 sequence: CASSLVAGRGTEAFF.

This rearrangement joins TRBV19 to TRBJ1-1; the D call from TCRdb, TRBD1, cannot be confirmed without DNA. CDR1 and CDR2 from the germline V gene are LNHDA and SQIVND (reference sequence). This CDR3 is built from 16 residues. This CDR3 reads CASKSGTSRGTTEAFF. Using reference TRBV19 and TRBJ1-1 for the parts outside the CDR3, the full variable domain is DGGITQSPKYLFRKEGQNVTLSCEQNLNHDAMYWYRQDPGQGLRLIYYSQIVNDFQKGDIAEGYSVSREKKESFPLTVTSAQKNPTAFYLCASKSGTSRGTTEAFFGQGTRLTVV.

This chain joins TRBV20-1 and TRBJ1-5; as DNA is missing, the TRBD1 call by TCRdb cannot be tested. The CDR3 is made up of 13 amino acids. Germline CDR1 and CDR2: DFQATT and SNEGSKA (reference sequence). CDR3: CSATSGRNQPQHF.

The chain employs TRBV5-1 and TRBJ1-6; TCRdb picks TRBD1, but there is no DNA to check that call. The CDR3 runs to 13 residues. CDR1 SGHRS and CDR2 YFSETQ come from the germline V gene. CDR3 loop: CASGDRDNSPLHF.

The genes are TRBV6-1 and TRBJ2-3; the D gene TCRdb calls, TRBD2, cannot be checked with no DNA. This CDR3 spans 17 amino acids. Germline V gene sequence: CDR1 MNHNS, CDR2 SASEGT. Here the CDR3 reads CASSERRETLLTDTQYF.

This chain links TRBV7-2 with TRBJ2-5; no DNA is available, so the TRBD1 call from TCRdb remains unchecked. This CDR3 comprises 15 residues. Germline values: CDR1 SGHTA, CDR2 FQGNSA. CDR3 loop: CASSLVPGGWETQYF.

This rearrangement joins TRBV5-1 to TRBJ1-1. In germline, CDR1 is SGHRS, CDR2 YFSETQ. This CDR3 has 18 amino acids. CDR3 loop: CASSLLSVAGYLNTEAFF. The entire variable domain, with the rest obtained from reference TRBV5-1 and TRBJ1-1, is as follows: KAGVTQTPRYLIKTRGQQVTLSCSPISGHRSVSWYQQTPGQGLQFLFEYFSETQRNKGNFPGRFSGRQFSNSRSEMNVSTLELGDSALYLCASSLLSVAGYLNTEAFFGQGTRLTVV.

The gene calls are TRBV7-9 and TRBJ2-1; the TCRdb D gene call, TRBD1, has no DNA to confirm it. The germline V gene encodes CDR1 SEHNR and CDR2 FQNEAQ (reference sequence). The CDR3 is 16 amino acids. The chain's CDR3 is CASSPRRGSSENEQFF.

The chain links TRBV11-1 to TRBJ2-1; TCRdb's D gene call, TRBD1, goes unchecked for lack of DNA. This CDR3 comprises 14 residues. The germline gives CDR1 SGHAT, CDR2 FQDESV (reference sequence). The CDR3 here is CASSLRAYGAGVFF.

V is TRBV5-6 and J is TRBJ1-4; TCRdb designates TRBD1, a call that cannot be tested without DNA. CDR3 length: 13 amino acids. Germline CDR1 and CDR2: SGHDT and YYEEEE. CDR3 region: CASSLGPGEKLFF.

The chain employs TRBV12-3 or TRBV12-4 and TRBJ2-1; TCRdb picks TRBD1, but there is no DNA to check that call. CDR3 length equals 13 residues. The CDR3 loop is CASSLGGAGEQFF.

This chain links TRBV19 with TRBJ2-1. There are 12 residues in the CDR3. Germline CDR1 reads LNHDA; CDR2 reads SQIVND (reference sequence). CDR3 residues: CASSIDYNEQFF. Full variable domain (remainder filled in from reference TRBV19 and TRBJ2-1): DGGITQSPKYLFRKEGQNVTLSCEQNLNHDAMYWYRQDPGQGLRLIYYSQIVNDFQKGDIAEGYSVSREKKESFPLTVTSAQKNPTAFYLCASSIDYNEQFFGPGTRLTVL.

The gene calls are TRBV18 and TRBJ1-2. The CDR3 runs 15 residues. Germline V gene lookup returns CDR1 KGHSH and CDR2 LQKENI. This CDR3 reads CASSSGPSGNYGYTF.

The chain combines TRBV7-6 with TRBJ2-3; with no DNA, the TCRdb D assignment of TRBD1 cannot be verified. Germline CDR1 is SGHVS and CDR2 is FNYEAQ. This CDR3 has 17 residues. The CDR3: CASSLEQGTGSTDTQYF.

This CDR3 is CASSASEGKLFF. V usage is TRBV2 and J usage is TRBJ1-4. The CDR3 sequence is 12 residues long. The V gene's germline CDR1 is SNHLY and CDR2 FYNNEI. Using reference TRBV2 and TRBJ1-4 for the parts outside the CDR3, the full variable domain is EPEVTQTPSHQVTQMGQEVILRCVPISNHLYFYWYRQILGQKVEFLVSFYNNEISEKSEIFDDQFSVERPDGSNFTLKIRSTKLEDSAMYFCASSASEGKLFFGSGTQLSVL.

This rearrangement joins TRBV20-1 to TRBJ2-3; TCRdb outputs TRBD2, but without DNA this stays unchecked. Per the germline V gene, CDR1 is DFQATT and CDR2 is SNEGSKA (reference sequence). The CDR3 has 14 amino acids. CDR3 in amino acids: CSALAGTSTDTQYF.

The CDR3 loop reads CASSLTGFETQYF. This chain links TRBV5-1 with TRBJ2-5. This CDR3 has 13 amino acids. Germline loops: CDR1 SGHRS, CDR2 YFSETQ.

The CDR3 is CASTRGGGGGWTEAFF. The V and J genes are TRBV5-1 and TRBJ1-1; TCRdb lists TRBD1, though no DNA is available to test this call. This CDR3 has 16 residues. The V gene's germline CDR1 is SGHRS and CDR2 YFSETQ.

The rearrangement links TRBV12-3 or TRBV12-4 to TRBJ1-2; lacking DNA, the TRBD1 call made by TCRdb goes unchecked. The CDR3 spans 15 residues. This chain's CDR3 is CASTTETGGSYGYTF.

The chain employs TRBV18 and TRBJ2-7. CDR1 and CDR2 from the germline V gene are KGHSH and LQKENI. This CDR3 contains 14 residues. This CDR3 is CASSPRHRSYEQYF.

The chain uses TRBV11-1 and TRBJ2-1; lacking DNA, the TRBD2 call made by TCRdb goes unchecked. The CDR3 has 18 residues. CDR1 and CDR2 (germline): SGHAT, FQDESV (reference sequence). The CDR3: CASVPRISGSPPYNEQFF.